This TCR beta chain stems from a study of response to subunit inactivated influenza vaccine. Worth noting for this clonotype: The antigen remains undetermined.

TCRdb redid the calling of the RT-PCR reads with MiXCR, one entry per CDR3 protein. The profile shows hundreds of thousands of distinct CDR3 sequences, about 15% of them singletons. This CDR3 comprises 14 residues. V lost 4 bases and J lost 6; bases outside the gene matches: 7. Germline CDR1 and CDR2: SGHDN and FVKESK. Study outcomes and limitations: The authors proposed limited new T cell recruitment per seasonal influenza vaccination.

V gene TRBV14 combines with J gene TRBJ2-3; 7 positions match TRBD1. This clonotype originated in a man in his fifties or sixties who received an inactivated influenza vaccine. The sequencing here drew on PBMCs from blood, taken roughly 12 days after vaccination. Here the CDR3 DNA reads TGTGCCAGCAGCCCCCACACAGGGGCTGATACGCAGTATTTT. This codes for CASSPHTGADTQYF.